This entry concerns a single TCR beta chain. Antigen specificity is unknown. The germline V gene encodes CDR1 MGHRA and CDR2 YSYEKL. This CDR3 has 15 residues. V lost 1 base and J 2 bases, leaving 12 bases between the germline ends. The data stem from a study of shared clonotypes between healthy human individuals. Study observations and caveats: Some naive CD4 clonotypes, 4.5% to 5.5%, turned up in common across a handful of donors.

This table comes from immunoSEQ multiplex PCR, and its TCRdb copy is limited to in-frame clones, with some not included. The sample records roughly 590,000 clones, 95% to 96% being singletons. Positively selected for CCR7, the CD45RO-negative cells used as naive CD8 cells excluded terminally differentiated effector memory CD45RA+ cells. The sequence was collected from a woman aged 25 to 39 in good health. Sequencing used naive CD8+ T cells sorted from blood. V and J are TRBV4-1 and TRBJ2-7; D gene unclear. CDR3 protein: CASSQAEFVPYEQYF. The CDR3 nucleotides are TGCGCCAGCAGCCAAGCTGAGTTTGTCCCCTACGAGCAGTACTTC.